This TCR beta chain was documented in a study of OX40 agonist ivuxolimab in advanced cancers. Points from the study as a whole: Dosing at 0.1 to 3.0 mg/kg was accompanied by clonal expansion of CD4+ and CD8+ blood T cells by week 6. Several nonresponders also turned out to have low normalized T-cell clonal expansion. Averaged across samples, CD8+ T cells carried more expanded clones than CD4+ did.

The germline V gene has CDR1 LGHNA and CDR2 YSLEER. V was shortened by 3 bases and J by 4 bases, with 16 bases between the two germline ends. The CDR3 is 15 amino acids. Clones were sequenced by immunoSEQ multiplex PCR, and TCRdb holds only the in-frame ones, with some missing. The sample has approximately 45,000 clones, around 85% seen once. Regarding this clone: As yet, its antigen is unknown.

V and J are TRBV4-3 and TRBJ2-7, with D hard to call. This clonotype originated in an adult with an advanced solid tumor such as melanoma, head and neck, liver or kidney cancer. The input for sequencing was CD4+ or CD8+ T cells sorted from blood, taken in a trial of the OX40 agonist ivuxolimab. The CDR3 region has the DNA TGCGCCAGCAGCCAGGCCACCGGCTGGGATTACGAGCAGTACTTC. Amino acid sequence: CASSQATGWDYEQYF.